This T cell receptor (beta chain) was observed in a study of shared clonotypes between healthy human individuals. In the study overall: Per donor, CD8 memory used one plate, CD8 naive used two, CD4 memory used three and CD4 naive used three. Notes on the study in general: What naive subsets generally showed was a larger estimated richness than memory subsets showed.

Assay execution took place at the deep level. TCRdb's table, derived via immunoSEQ multiplex PCR, lists solely in-frame clones and lacks some. The table has over 2 million clones, 95% seen once. Worth noting for this clone: No antigen is known for it.

Donors were healthy HIV-negative adults without recent acute infections or vaccinations. Sequencing was performed on naive CD4+ T cells sorted from blood. The subset denotes: CD45RA+ positively selected. The clonotype was recovered from a man aged 18-30 years in good health.

CDR3 in DNA: TGTGCCAGCCGGCGGACCGGCAACTATGGCTACACCTTC. Residues: CASRRTGNYGYTF. This chain links TRBV11-3 with TRBJ1-2, with unresolved D. V gave up 8 bases and J gave up 2 bases, with 12 bases separating them. The CDR3 sequence is 13 residues long. The germline gives CDR1 SGHNT, CDR2 YENEEA.